This section outlines one T cell receptor (beta chain) sequence together with its context. This sample stems from a study of blood T cell repertoires in COVID-19. Here immunoSEQ multiplex PCR was the method, and the copy in TCRdb shows in-frame clones only, minus some. The table has tens of thousands of clones, roughly 83% seen once; the top ten hold 35% to 50%. Deletions cut 3 bases from V and 2 bases from J, with 14 bases between. In germline, CDR1 is MDHEN, CDR2 SYDVKM. This CDR3 spans 16 amino acids. The V and J genes are TRBV28 and TRBJ1-5; D may be TRBD1 (6 bases). This sequence was found in a man aged 80 or over with acute or convalescent COVID-19. Material: peripheral blood. The CDR3 DNA reads as TGTGCCAGCAGTTTCGGGGGGCGCGGAGGCAATCAGCCCCAGCATTTT. Its protein product is CASSFGGRGGNQPQHF.